The clone carrying this TCR beta chain was recorded a few times. The data originate from a study of sequential checkpoint blockade in melanoma. Study details: First-line arms were nivolumab then ipilimumab, or the reverse, randomized 1:1. Both treatment sequences were followed by maintenance nivolumab.

The treatment here: randomized to nivolumab then ipilimumab (arm A) or the reverse (arm B). Patients had received no earlier DNA-damaging chemotherapy. PBMC sorting kept live CD3+CD8+ cells without CD19 or CD56. V dropped 5 bases and J dropped 5; count of bases not matched to a gene: 7. The CDR3 runs 15 residues. Germline V gene sequence: CDR1 SSHAT, CDR2 FNYEAQ (reference sequence). Using immunoSEQ multiplex PCR, the repertoire was profiled, and TCRdb retains in-frame clones only, with some absent. The table shows roughly 30,000 clones, with 75% to 90% occurring only once. V usage is TRBV7-7 and J usage is TRBJ2-5, with TRBD2 matching over 11 bases. The material sequenced was CD8+ T cells sorted from blood (inferred from file names), taken from a patient given nivolumab and ipilimumab in sequence. This TCR came from a human donor with melanoma. CDR3: CASSLTSGGDETQYF. CDR3 bases: TGTGCCAGCAGCCTCACTAGCGGGGGCGATGAGACCCAGTACTTC.